Listed here are 14 T cell receptor beta chains from one sample, sequenced in a study of T cells after yellow fever vaccination. MiXCR, applied by TCRdb to the 5' RACE reads, yields one record per CDR3 protein. The table has approximately 300,000 distinct CDR3 sequences, roughly 8.7% seen once. Sequencing was performed on PBMCs, taken on the day of the first yellow fever vaccination. These receptors all stem from a man between 18 and 29 years old who received the YFV17D yellow fever vaccine.

The chain combines TRBV10-3 with TRBJ2-7; D is ambiguous. The CDR3 sequence is 13 residues long. The germline V gene has CDR1 ENHRY and CDR2 SYGVKD. Trimming left V 6 bases short and J 0 bases short, with 9 bases between. The DNA of the CDR3 is TGTGCCATCAGCGGACGGAGCTCCTACGAGCAGTACTTC. This encodes CAISGRSSYEQYF.

This chain links TRBV3-1 with TRBJ2-5; 14 bases align to TRBD2. Unmatched junction bases numbered 1, after V lost 1 base and J lost 0 bases. This CDR3 has 17 residues. Germline loops: CDR1 LGHDT, CDR2 YNNKEL (reference sequence). The CDR3 nucleotides are TGTGCCAGCAGCCAAGGACTAGCGGGGGGGTACCAAGAGACCCAGTACTTC. This codes for CASSQGLAGGYQETQYF.

This clonotype came up a few times. The V gene is TRBV19, the J gene TRBJ1-5; the D is unclear. Germline CDR1 LNHDA, CDR2 SQIVND (reference sequence). The CDR3 has 15 residues. Trimming removed 1 base from V and 2 bases from J, with 9 bases in between. The CDR3 is CASSIVPLGNQPQHF. Written as DNA, the CDR3 is TGTGCCAGTAGTATAGTCCCACTCGGCAATCAGCCCCAGCATTTT.

The J gene is TRBJ2-3, the V gene TRBV18, with D unresolved. Trimming took off 3 bases at V and 2 bases at J, with 27 bases between the two ends. CDR1 is KGHSH, CDR2 LQKENI, per germline. The CDR3 is made up of 20 amino acids. The CDR3 nucleotides read TGTGCCAGCTCACCGGGCGCCCTGAGACAAACAGAACCCCTCACAGATACGCAGTATTTT. Its translation: CASSPGALRQTEPLTDTQYF.

V gene TRBV7-2 combines with J gene TRBJ2-3; 12 positions match TRBD2. The CDR3 is made up of 17 amino acids. The germline CDR1 and CDR2 sequences are SGHTA and FQGNSA. V trimming: 5 bases; J trimming: 10 bases; junction bases outside the gene matches: 16. The CDR3 region has the DNA TGTGCCAGCAGCCCACACGTCGCCCTAGCGGGGGGGGATGCGCAGTATTTT. Translating it yields CASSPHVALAGGDAQYF.

This clonotype was found many times. V usage is TRBV5-6 and J usage is TRBJ2-7; weak D call: TRBD1 (5 bases). This CDR3 region has 17 residues. The V and J ends lost 3 bases and 5 bases respectively, with 24 bases between them. Looked up from germline, CDR1 is SGHDT and CDR2 is YYEEEE. The CDR3: CASSWGRTGGPLHEQYV. The CDR3 DNA reads TGTGCCAGCAGCTGGGGTCGAACAGGCGGTCCCCTCCACGAGCAGTACGTC.

This chain uses TRBV7-9 with TRBJ1-2, with D unresolved. In germline, CDR1 is SEHNR, CDR2 FQNEAQ (reference sequence). The ends were cut back, 0 bases at V and 6 bases at J, with 5 bases in the middle. The CDR3 length is 12 residues. In nucleotides, the CDR3 is TGTGCCAGCAGCTTAGCGGCAGATGGCTACACCTTC. It translates to CASSLAADGYTF.

This clonotype was seen many times. This rearrangement joins TRBV12-3 or TRBV12-4 to TRBJ2-7; TRBD1 is a possible D gene (6 bases). This CDR3 has 13 amino acids. V shed 2 bases and J shed 3 bases, with 8 bases lying between them. CDR3 nucleotides: TGTGCCAGCAGTTTAACAGGGCGCTACGAGCAGTACGTC. Translated: CASSLTGRYEQYV.

This rearrangement joins TRBV7-3 to TRBJ2-5, with TRBD2 matching 14 bases. The CDR3 spans 17 residues. The germline V gene encodes CDR1 SGHTA and CDR2 FQGTGA. The trim removed 3 bases at V and 5 bases at J, leaving 8 bases unmatched. CDR3 in amino acids: CASSLTSGGALTETQYF. CDR3 nucleotides: TGTGCCAGCAGCTTGACTAGCGGGGGGGCCTTAACCGAGACCCAGTACTTC.

There are many counts of this clonotype. The chain combines TRBV5-1 with TRBJ2-7; D possibly matches TRBD1 or TRBD2 (6 bases each). This CDR3 is 16 amino acids long. Germline CDR1 and CDR2: SGHRS and YFSETQ. Between the trimmed V and J ends, which lost 4 bases and 6 bases, there was a span of 23 bases. The CDR3, as DNA: TGCGCCAGCAGCGCGGGACAAGGTTACGAGTCGTCCGAGCAGTACGTC. Protein product: CASSAGQGYESSEQYV.

J is TRBJ2-1 and V is TRBV12-3 or TRBV12-4, with 9 bases lining up with TRBD2. Losses at the gene ends were 6 bases for V and 7 bases for J; bases not matched to a gene: 10. CDR3 length: 15 amino acids. The CDR3 loop reads CASRQLSGGINEQFF. In nucleotides, the CDR3 is TGTGCCAGCAGACAACTTAGCGGGGGAATAAATGAGCAGTTCTTC.

This clonotype was recorded many times. This chain connects TRBV7-3 to TRBJ2-1, with TRBD2 matching 7 bases. V gave up 1 base and J gave up 9 bases; unmatched junction bases: 12. The CDR3 is 16 amino acids. The germline gives CDR1 SGHTA, CDR2 FQGTGA. The CDR3 DNA follows: TGTGCCAGCAGCTTAAGAGACGGGGGGAGTCTTGGTGAGCAGTTCTTC. This translates into CASSLRDGGSLGEQFF.

This chain joins TRBV5-1 and TRBJ1-1; a possible D gene is TRBD1 (5 bases). V was cut by 0 bases and J by 1 base, with 13 bases left in between. The V gene's germline CDR1 is SGHRS and CDR2 YFSETQ. The CDR3 is 16 amino acids. CDR3 region: CASSLVYRQPNTEAFF. The CDR3 bases are TGCGCCAGCAGCTTGGTATACAGACAGCCGAACACTGAAGCTTTCTTT.

In this sample, this clonotype turned up a few times. The chain uses TRBV7-2 and TRBJ1-3; no definite D call. There are 11 residues in the CDR3. CDR1 and CDR2 from the germline V gene are SGHTA and FQGNSA. V was trimmed by 2 bases and J by 6 bases, leaving 2 bases between them. Here the CDR3 DNA reads TGTGCCAGCAGCTTATTAAACACCATATATTTT. As protein: CASSLLNTIYF.